This TCR beta chain came from a study of blood T cell repertoires in COVID-19. Whole-study context: COVID-19 samples, acute and convalescent, were from the United States, Italy and Spain.

Seattle enrolled patients during active infection and tracked them longitudinally. This clone was observed a handful of times. Other DNA sequences in this sample translate to the same CDR3. Germline values: CDR1 DFQATT, CDR2 SNEGSKA (reference sequence). The V and J ends lost 3 bases and 4 bases respectively, with 10 bases between them. The CDR3 is 13 amino acids. TCRdb keeps only in-frame clones here, not all; method: immunoSEQ multiplex PCR. The sample includes roughly 150,000 clones, around 86% seen only once; the top ten take over 2%. The V and J genes are TRBV20-1 and TRBJ1-5, with a tentative D call TRBD1 (5 bases). The sequence was collected from a woman at least 80 years old with COVID-19, enrolled during active disease. Sequencing was done on a sample of peripheral blood. The CDR3, as DNA: TGCAGTGCTAGTACAGGTCGAAATCAGCCCCAGCATTTT. It translates to CSASTGRNQPQHF.